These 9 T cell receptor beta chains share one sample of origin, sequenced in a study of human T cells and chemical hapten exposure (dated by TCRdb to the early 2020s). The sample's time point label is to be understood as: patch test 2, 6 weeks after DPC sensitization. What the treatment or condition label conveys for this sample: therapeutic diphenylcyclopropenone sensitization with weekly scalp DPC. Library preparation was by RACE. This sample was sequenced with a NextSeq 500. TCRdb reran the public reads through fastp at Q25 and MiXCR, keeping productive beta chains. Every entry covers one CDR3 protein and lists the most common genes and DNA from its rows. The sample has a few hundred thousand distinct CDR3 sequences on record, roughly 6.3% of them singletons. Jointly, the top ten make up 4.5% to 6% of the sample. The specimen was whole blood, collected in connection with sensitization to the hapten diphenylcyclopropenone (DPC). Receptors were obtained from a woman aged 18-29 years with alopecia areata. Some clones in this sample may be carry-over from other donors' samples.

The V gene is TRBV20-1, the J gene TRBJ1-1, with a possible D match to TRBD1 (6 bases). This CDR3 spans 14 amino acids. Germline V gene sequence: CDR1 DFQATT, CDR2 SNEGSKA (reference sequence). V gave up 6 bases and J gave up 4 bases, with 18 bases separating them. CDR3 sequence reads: CSASRAQGGTEAFF. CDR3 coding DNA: TGCAGTGCCAGCCGAGCCCAAGGGGGCACTGAAGCTTTCTTT.

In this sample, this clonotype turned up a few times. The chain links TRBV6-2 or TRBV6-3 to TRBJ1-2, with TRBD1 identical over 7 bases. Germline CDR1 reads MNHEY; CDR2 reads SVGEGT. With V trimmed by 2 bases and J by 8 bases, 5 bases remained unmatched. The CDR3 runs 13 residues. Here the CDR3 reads CASSYGTDQGYTF. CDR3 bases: TGTGCCAGCAGTTACGGGACAGACCAAGGCTACACCTTC.

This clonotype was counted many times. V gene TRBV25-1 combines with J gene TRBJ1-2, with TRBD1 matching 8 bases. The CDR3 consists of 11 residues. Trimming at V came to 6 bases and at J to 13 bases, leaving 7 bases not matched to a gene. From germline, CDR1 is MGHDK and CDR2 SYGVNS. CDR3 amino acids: CASRQGGVPTF. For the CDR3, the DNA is TGTGCCAGCAGACAGGGGGGGGTACCCACCTTC.

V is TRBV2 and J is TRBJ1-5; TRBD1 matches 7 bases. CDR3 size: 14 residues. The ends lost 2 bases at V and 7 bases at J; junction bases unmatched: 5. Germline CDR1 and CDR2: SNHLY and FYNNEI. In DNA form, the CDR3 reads TGTGCCAGCAGTGAAACAGGGGATATGCAGCCCCAGCATTTT. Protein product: CASSETGDMQPQHF.

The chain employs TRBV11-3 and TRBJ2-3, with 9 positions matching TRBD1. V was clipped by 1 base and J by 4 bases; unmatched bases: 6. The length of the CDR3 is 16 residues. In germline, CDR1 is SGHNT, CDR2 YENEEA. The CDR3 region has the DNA TGTGCCAGCAGCTTAGGTGACAGGGGGGACGCAGATACGCAGTATTTT. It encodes CASSLGDRGDADTQYF.

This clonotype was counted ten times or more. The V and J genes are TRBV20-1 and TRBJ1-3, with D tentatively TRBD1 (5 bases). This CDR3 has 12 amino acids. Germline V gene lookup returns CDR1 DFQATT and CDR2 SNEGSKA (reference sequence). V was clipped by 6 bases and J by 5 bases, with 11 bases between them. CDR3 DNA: TGCAGTGCCGGGGGAGAAAGAAACACCATATATTTT. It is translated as CSAGGERNTIYF.

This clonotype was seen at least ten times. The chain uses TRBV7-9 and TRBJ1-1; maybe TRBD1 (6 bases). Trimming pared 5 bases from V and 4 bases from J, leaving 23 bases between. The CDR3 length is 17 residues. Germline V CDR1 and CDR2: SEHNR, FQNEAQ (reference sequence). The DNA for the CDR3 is TGTGCCAGCAGCACAACCGGACGTACAGGGAGTGGCACTGAAGCTTTCTTT. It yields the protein CASSTTGRTGSGTEAFF.

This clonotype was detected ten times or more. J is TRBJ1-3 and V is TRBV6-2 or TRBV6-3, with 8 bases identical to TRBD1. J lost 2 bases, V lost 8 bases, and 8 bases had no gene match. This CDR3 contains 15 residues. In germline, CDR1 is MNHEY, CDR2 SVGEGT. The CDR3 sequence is CASGNRGKPGNTIYF. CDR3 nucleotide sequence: TGTGCCAGCGGCAACAGGGGGAAGCCTGGAAACACCATATATTTT.

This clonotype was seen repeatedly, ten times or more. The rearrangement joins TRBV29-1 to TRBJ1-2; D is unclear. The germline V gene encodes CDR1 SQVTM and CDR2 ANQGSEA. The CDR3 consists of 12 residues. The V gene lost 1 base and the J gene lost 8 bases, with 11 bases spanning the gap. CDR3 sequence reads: CSVEGLEGGYTF. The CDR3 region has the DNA TGCAGCGTTGAAGGGCTTGAGGGAGGCTACACCTTC.